The next 16 T cell receptor beta chains were all read from a single sample in a study of identifying expanded T cells in peripheral blood (dated by TCRdb to between 2018 and 2020). The library was obtained by the immunoSEQ multiplex PCR assay. TCRdb mirrors the immuneACCESS table, restricted to in-frame sequences. Some clones are absent from its copies; in checked studies, under half trace to an unresolved V gene, and the reason for the others is unknown. For this sample there are 100,000 or so clones; 88% appear just once. Roughly 13% of the sample rests with the top ten. The sample taken for sequencing was blood. These receptors originate from a person aged 18 to 75 in good health.

This clone occurred once. This chain connects TRBV18 to TRBJ2-2, with 8 positions matching TRBD1. This CDR3 spans 16 amino acids. Germline lookup yields CDR1 KGHSH and CDR2 LQKENI. Trimming at V came to 1 base and at J to 7 bases, leaving 8 bases not matched to a gene. The CDR3 reads CASSPRGPGTGGELFF. CDR3 coding DNA: TGTGCCAGCTCACCACGTGGCCCCGGGACAGGCGGGGAGCTGTTTTTT.

The chain carries TRBV4-2 and TRBJ2-2; 8 bases align to TRBD1. After removal of 0 bases from V and 5 bases from J, the junction contained 2 bases not matched to a gene. The CDR3 is 15 residues long. Germline CDR1 is LGHNA and CDR2 is YNFKEQ. This CDR3 is CASSQDRGRTGELFF. The CDR3 DNA is TGTGCCAGCAGCCAAGACAGGGGGCGGACCGGGGAGCTGTTTTTT.

The chain recombines TRBV28 with TRBJ1-2; 9 bases align to TRBD1. This CDR3 comprises 15 residues. Germline values: CDR1 MDHEN, CDR2 SYDVKM. V lost 5 bases to trimming and J lost 8 bases; unmatched junction nucleotides: 12. As DNA, the CDR3 is TGTGCCAGCAGTCTCCCCTCGACAGGGGGTGGAGGCTACACCTTC. Translating it yields CASSLPSTGGGGYTF.

The chain has TRBV7-9 and TRBJ2-3; D is unclear. The CDR3 consists of 10 residues. Germline V lookup: CDR1 SEHNR, CDR2 FQNEAQ (reference sequence). Trimming shortened V by 5 bases and J by 5 bases, and 2 bases separated the two germline ends. The CDR3 here is CASSRDTQYF. The CDR3 DNA is TGTGCCAGCAGCCGAGATACGCAGTATTTT.

The chain joins TRBV5-1 to TRBJ1-4, with 8 bases aligning to TRBD1. The J segment lost 0 bases and the V segment lost 3 bases, leaving 10 bases of the junction unmatched. Germline CDR1 and CDR2: SGHRS and YFSETQ. This CDR3 is 18 amino acids long. CDR3 protein: CASSSAPDRGATNEKLFF. CDR3 nucleotides: TGCGCCAGCAGCTCGGCACCCGACAGGGGTGCAACTAATGAAAAACTGTTTTTT.

The gene calls are TRBV11-2 and TRBJ2-7, with TRBD1 matching over 10 bases. Germline CDR1 is SGHAT and CDR2 is FQNNGV. CDR3 length: 15 residues. V was clipped by 0 bases and J by 3 bases; unmatched bases: 2. DNA for the CDR3: TGTGCCAGCAGCTTAGAGGGACAGGGGAACTACGAGCAGTACTTC. Translated: CASSLEGQGNYEQYF.

This clone appeared once. This sequence joins TRBV6-1 and TRBJ2-3; the match to TRBD1 covers 10 bases. Looked up from germline, CDR1 is MNHNS and CDR2 is SASEGT. J gave up 5 bases and V 5 bases, and 7 bases lay outside the gene matches. The CDR3 totals 15 residues. This CDR3 reads CASSHRQGAGDTQYF. The CDR3 region has the DNA TGTGCCAGCAGTCACCGACAGGGGGCAGGAGATACGCAGTATTTT.

The rearrangement joins TRBV19 to TRBJ2-1, with D tentatively TRBD2 (6 bases). The V gene's germline CDR1 is LNHDA and CDR2 SQIVND (reference sequence). V was trimmed by 3 bases and J by 9 bases, leaving 15 bases between them. The CDR3 has 14 residues. The CDR3 nucleotides are TGTGCCAGTAGTATTATAGCCCCCGGGAGTGAGCAGTTCTTC. Translated, it gives CASSIIAPGSEQFF.

The chain employs TRBV18 and TRBJ1-4, with TRBD1 identical over 7 bases. V gave up 5 bases and J gave up 8 bases; unmatched junction bases: 8. The CDR3 has 14 residues. Germline CDR1 and CDR2: KGHSH and LQKENI. The CDR3, as DNA: TGTGCCAGCTCAACGGACAGGCCAGAGGAAAAACTGTTTTTT. Protein product: CASSTDRPEEKLFF. The full variable domain, its missing parts supplied by reference TRBV18 and TRBJ1-4, is NAGVMQNPRHLVRRRGQEARLRCSPMKGHSHVYWYRQLPEEGLKFMVYLQKENIIDESGMPKERFSAEFPKEGPSILRIQQVVRGDSAAYFCASSTDRPEEKLFFGSGTQLSVL.

V gene TRBV18 combines with J gene TRBJ1-4, with a tentative D call TRBD1 (5 bases). From germline, CDR1 is KGHSH and CDR2 LQKENI. This CDR3 is 13 amino acids long. Trimming left V 2 bases short and J 8 bases short, with 9 bases between. The CDR3 region has the DNA TGTGCCAGCTCACCATTACGGGGGGAAAAACTGTTTTTT. Translated, it gives CASSPLRGEKLFF.

The V gene is TRBV9, the J gene TRBJ2-5; D possibly corresponds to TRBD2 (6 bases). With 7 bases removed from V and 5 bases from J, the gap between germline ends came to 21 bases. The CDR3 sequence is 15 residues long. The germline gives CDR1 SGDLS, CDR2 YYNGEE. DNA for the CDR3: TGTGCCAGCGGCACTGGAGGGCCGGCCGGTGAGACCCAGTACTTC. Translation: CASGTGGPAGETQYF.

V usage is TRBV10-2 and J usage is TRBJ2-7, with TRBD1 as a possible D gene (5 bases). Germline assignment: CDR1 WSHSY and CDR2 SAAADI. This CDR3 comprises 13 residues. V shed 10 bases and J shed 5 bases, with 18 bases lying between them. CDR3 in DNA: TGCGCCACTCGGGCAGGGAATCTTGACGAGCAGTACTTC. Its protein product is CATRAGNLDEQYF.

The V and J genes are TRBV10-3 and TRBJ2-5; D is unresolved. Germline V gene lookup returns CDR1 ENHRY and CDR2 SYGVKD. V lost 2 bases and J 1 base, leaving 8 bases between the germline ends. The CDR3 length is 14 residues. CDR3 sequence reads: CAISEATVQETQYF. CDR3 sequence (DNA): TGTGCCATCAGTGAGGCTACAGTCCAAGAGACCCAGTACTTC.

The chain uses TRBV19 and TRBJ1-2, with TRBD1 identical over 7 bases. V gave up 3 bases and J gave up 4 bases; unmatched junction bases: 5. Germline assignment: CDR1 LNHDA and CDR2 SQIVND (reference sequence). The CDR3 extends over 14 amino acids. CDR3 sequence reads: CASSIYTGAYGYTF. CDR3 sequence (DNA): TGTGCCAGTAGTATTTATACAGGGGCCTATGGCTACACCTTC.

This clone occurred once. This chain uses TRBV10-3 with TRBJ2-2, with TRBD1 matching 8 bases. In germline, CDR1 is ENHRY, CDR2 SYGVKD. This CDR3 has 17 amino acids. Unmatched junction bases numbered 9, after V lost 6 bases and J lost 0 bases. CDR3 bases: TGTGCCATCAGCACAACACCAGGGGGCCCGAACACCGGGGAGCTGTTTTTT. Its protein is CAISTTPGGPNTGELFF.

In its sample, this clone was seen once. The DNA of the CDR3 is TGTGCCTGGAGTGCTGGATCGGGTTTCAATCAGCCCCAGCATTTT. Encoded protein: CAWSAGSGFNQPQHF. J is TRBJ1-5 and V is TRBV30; D remains ambiguous. This CDR3 has 15 residues. V lost 1 base, J lost 3 bases, and 13 bases lay in between. Germline V gene sequence: CDR1 GTSNPN, CDR2 SVGIG (reference sequence).